This T cell receptor (beta chain) derives from a study of T cells in localized non-small cell lung cancer. Study-wide findings and caveats: T cell clonality was highest in uninvolved adjacent lung, above tumor. Across samples, adjacent lung featured a median 57 of the top 100 tumor clones.

Repertoires were generated with immunoSEQ multiplex PCR, while TCRdb's copy carries only in-frame clones and drops some. The table lists approximately 1,400 clones, 20% to 25% of them singletons. It was adjacent lung free of atypia that was taken, at least 2 cm from the tumor margin. Worth noting for this clone: Its antigen is as yet unknown.

CDR1 and CDR2 (germline): WSHSY, SAAADI. The CDR3 sequence is 15 residues long. The junction had 5 bases not matched to a gene; V was cut back by 2 bases and J by 4 bases. The source material was normal lung tissue next to the tumor, sampled before any cancer treatment. The clonotype originates from a man aged 18 to 49 with stage II lung adenocarcinoma. The chain uses TRBV10-2 and TRBJ2-1; 7 nucleotides match TRBD1. The CDR3 bases are TGCGCCAGCAGTGAGACTAAGGGACAGTACAATGAGCAGTTCTTC. Its protein product is CASSETKGQYNEQFF.